This T cell receptor (beta chain) stems from a study of cytomegalovirus exposure and HLA in healthy donors. Broader study findings: A later analysis reportedly found fewer N-insertions in an Asian-associated ancestry cluster than the roughly 670-donor mean. Presence/absence analyses assumed roughly uniform sequencing depth across donors. Further analysis, carried out later, found HLA-associated TCR beta chains more clonally expanded than equally common other chains. The study flagged approximately 180 TCR beta chains as cytomegalovirus-associated.

As concerns this clone: The target antigen is unknown.

This CDR3 comprises 14 residues. The V and J ends lost 6 bases and 6 bases respectively, with 20 bases between them. Germline-derived CDR1 and CDR2 are SQVTM and ANQGSEA. PCR used 60 Vbeta primers and 13 Jbeta primers. Sequencing used immunoSEQ multiplex PCR; TCRdb keeps in-frame clones, though not all of them. The sample shows 100,000 to 150,000 clones, 83% of them seen only once. The sample was PBMCs. The source is a woman between 40 and 55 years old in good health and CMV-seropositive. This chain connects TRBV29-1 to TRBJ1-2; D is possibly TRBD1 (6 bases). Written as DNA, the CDR3 is TGCAGCGTGTTGGACAGCCTGGGGAGGGATGGCTACACCTTC. Residues: CSVLDSLGRDGYTF.